This TCR beta chain was captured in a study of T cells after yellow fever vaccination. About the study: Preparation of the low-cell-number fractions used SMART-Seq v4 Ultra Low Input.

This clonotype was counted at least ten times. Antigen unknown. Whole-study results and caveats: Peaking faster, on day 5 versus 15, the secondary response was nonetheless weaker.

V was clipped by 10 bases and J by 6 bases; unmatched bases: 8. Germline V CDR1 and CDR2: MNHEY, SVGAGI. CDR3 length: 14 amino acids. TCRdb used MiXCR to reprocess the 5' RACE reads, holding one entry per CDR3 protein. The data show around 330,000 distinct CDR3 sequences, approximately 3.9% seen once. This clonotype originated in a man aged 18 to 30 who received the YFV17D yellow fever vaccine. The V gene is TRBV6-5, the J gene TRBJ2-2; the match to TRBD1 covers 10 bases. The sample consisted of PBMCs, taken on the day of the yellow fever booster vaccination. The CDR3 DNA reads as TGTGCCACCTCGGACAGGGGGGACGCCGGGGAGCTGTTTTTT. Encoded protein: CATSDRGDAGELFF.